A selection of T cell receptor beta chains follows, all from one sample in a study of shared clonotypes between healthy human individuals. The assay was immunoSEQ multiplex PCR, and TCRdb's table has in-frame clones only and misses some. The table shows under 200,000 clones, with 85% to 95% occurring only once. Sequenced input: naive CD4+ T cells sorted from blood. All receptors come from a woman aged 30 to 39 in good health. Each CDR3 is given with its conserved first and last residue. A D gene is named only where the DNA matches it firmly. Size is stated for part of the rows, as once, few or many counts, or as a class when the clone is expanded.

DNA: TGTGCCAGCAGTGAAGGTGGACAGGGCCCGTACTTC; CDR3: CASSEGGQGPYF; D: TRBD1; V: TRBV6-1; J: TRBJ2-7; size: -
DNA: TGTGCCAGCAGGGGAAGGGTAGCTTTCTTT; CDR3: CASRGRVAFF; D: -; V: TRBV28; J: TRBJ1-1; size: -
DNA: TGTGCCAGCAGTTCCCAAGGGCCCGGGGCCAACGTCCTGACTTTC; CDR3: CASSSQGPGANVLTF; D: -; V: TRBV28; J: TRBJ2-6; size: -
DNA: TGTGCCAGCAGAACCCTATCGGGACAGGGAGCCTACGAGCAGTACTTC; CDR3: CASRTLSGQGAYEQYF; D: TRBD1; V: TRBV28; J: TRBJ2-7; size: -
DNA: TGTGCCAGCAGCCGTGACAGGGCCGTCATTGAGGTCACCTTC; CDR3: CASSRDRAVIEVTF; D: TRBD1; V: TRBV11-2; J: TRBJ1-2; size: -
DNA: TGTGCCAGCAGTTTATTCGGGGGGTACACCGGGGAGCTGTTTTTT; CDR3: CASSLFGGYTGELFF; D: TRBD2; V: TRBV28; J: TRBJ2-2; size: -
DNA: TGTGCCTGGAGTTTGGGGAACTATGGCTACACCTTC; CDR3: CAWSLGNYGYTF; D: -; V: TRBV30; J: TRBJ1-2; size: -
DNA: TGCAGCGTGGCTAGCGGTGAGCAGTTCTTC; CDR3: CSVASGEQFF; D: TRBD2; V: TRBV29-1; J: TRBJ2-1; size: -
DNA: TGTGCCAGCAGCCCCCGGGACAGGGGAATCGAGCAGTACTTC; CDR3: CASSPRDRGIEQYF; D: TRBD1; V: TRBV5-6; J: TRBJ2-7; size: -
DNA: TGCGCCAGCAGTGAGGCGGGAAGCTCCTACAATGAGCAGTTCTTC; CDR3: CASSEAGSSYNEQFF; D: -; V: TRBV10-1; J: TRBJ2-1; size: -
DNA: TGTGCCAGCAGTGACGCGGGCAGCTTGAACACTGAAGCTTTCTTT; CDR3: CASSDAGSLNTEAFF; D: -; V: TRBV6-4; J: TRBJ1-1; size: once
DNA: TGTGCCAGCAGTTTTTGGCAGGGGATTTCCGCGAACACTGAAGCTTTCTTT; CDR3: CASSFWQGISANTEAFF; D: -; V: TRBV28; J: TRBJ1-1; size: -
DNA: TGCGCCAGCAGCTTGGTAGCGACACCCTACGAAGCTTTCTTT; CDR3: CASSLVATPYEAFF; D: -; V: TRBV5-1; J: TRBJ1-1; size: -
DNA: TGTGCCAGCAGTTTTACTCGGGGTATGGAGCAGTACTTC; CDR3: CASSFTRGMEQYF; D: -; V: TRBV28; J: TRBJ2-7; size: -
DNA: TGCGCCAGCAGCTTACTAGCGGGAGGGTCCTACGAGCAGTACTTC; CDR3: CASSLLAGGSYEQYF; D: TRBD2; V: TRBV5-1; J: TRBJ2-7; size: -
DNA: TGTGCCAGCAGTGGACAACCCTCTGGAAACACCATATATTTT; CDR3: CASSGQPSGNTIYF; D: -; V: TRBV28; J: TRBJ1-3; size: -
DNA: TGTGCCAGCTCCCAAGAGGACAGGGGGCCGCTTTGGCATTTT; CDR3: CASSQEDRGPLWHF; D: TRBD1; V: TRBV18; J: TRBJ1-5; size: -
DNA: TGTGCCAGCAGGATTCAGGGGGCAGGTGAAAAACTGTTTTTT; CDR3: CASRIQGAGEKLFF; D: TRBD1; V: TRBV28; J: TRBJ1-4; size: -